The 15 T cell receptor beta chains below were found in one sample sequenced in a study of blood T cell repertoires in COVID-19 (dated by TCRdb to the early 2020s). Library creation used the immunoSEQ multiplex PCR assay. The table was pulled from immuneACCESS by TCRdb, which kept in-frame rearrangements only. Such tables lose some clones; where checked, under half of the loss comes from unresolved V genes, and the rest has no known cause. Here the sample has over 100,000 clones; approximately 80% occur a single time. The ten biggest clones cover 4% to 5.5% of the sample. The specimen sequenced was peripheral blood. These receptors all stem from a woman aged 70-85 years with acute or convalescent COVID-19.

The J gene is TRBJ1-3, the V gene TRBV4-3; D gene uncertain. Per germline, CDR1 LGHNA and CDR2 YSLEER. The CDR3 runs 15 residues. The germline V and J ends were trimmed by 0 bases and 2 bases, with 8 bases remaining between them. The CDR3, as DNA: TGCGCCAGCAGCCAAGATCTGTCAGCTGGAAACACCATATATTTT. This codes for CASSQDLSAGNTIYF.

This chain connects TRBV5-6 to TRBJ2-4; D gene unclear. The germline V and J ends were trimmed by 3 bases and 5 bases, with 15 bases remaining between them. The germline V gene encodes CDR1 SGHDT and CDR2 YYEEEE. This CDR3 region has 15 residues. The CDR3 nucleotides are TGTGCCAGCAGCTCCCTATACTTCGCGGAAAACATTCAGTACTTC. It translates to CASSSLYFAENIQYF.

This clone was detected once. The chain couples TRBV4-1 to TRBJ2-3, with 10 bases aligning to TRBD2. This CDR3 comprises 17 residues. J was trimmed by 3 bases and V by 0 bases; bases with no gene match: 6. In germline, CDR1 is MGHRA, CDR2 YSYEKL. CDR3 sequence (DNA): TGCGCCAGCAGCCAAGATTTAGAACTAGCGGGGACAGATACGCAGTATTTT. Its translation is CASSQDLELAGTDTQYF.

The genes are TRBV4-1 and TRBJ2-7; D ambiguous. This CDR3 region has 13 residues. Germline V lookup: CDR1 MGHRA, CDR2 YSYEKL. V lost 4 bases and J lost 5, with 12 bases in between. The CDR3 protein is CASSLRGANEQYF. CDR3 in DNA: TGCGCCAGCAGCCTCCGAGGAGCAAACGAGCAGTACTTC.

The chain joins TRBV6-2 or TRBV6-3 to TRBJ1-1; no clear D. The CDR3 sequence is 11 residues long. Trimming removed 2 bases from V and 7 bases from J, with 5 bases in between. Germline CDR1 MNHEY, CDR2 SVGEGT. The CDR3 coding sequence is TGTGCCAGCAGTTACGCGGGTGAAGCTTTCTTT. It encodes CASSYAGEAFF.

The chain is built from TRBV10-3 and TRBJ2-5; TRBD2 aligns across 11 bases. Germline loops: CDR1 ENHRY, CDR2 SYGVKD. V lost 9 bases, J lost 2 bases, and 2 bases stayed unmatched. The CDR3 totals 13 residues. The CDR3 sequence: CAISGGEQETQYF. The CDR3 coding sequence is TGTGCCATTAGCGGGGGGGAGCAAGAGACCCAGTACTTC.

Only a few counts were recorded for this clone. V gene TRBV5-6 combines with J gene TRBJ2-5; possibly TRBD2 for D (6 bases). The CDR3 is made up of 15 amino acids. The V gene lost 0 bases and the J gene lost 2 bases, with 11 bases spanning the gap. Germline-derived CDR1 and CDR2 are SGHDT and YYEEEE. For the CDR3, the DNA is TGTGCCAGCAGCTTGGCGCGGGGCGGTCAAGAGACCCAGTACTTC. This codes for CASSLARGGQETQYF. The variable domain in full, completed from reference TRBV5-6 and TRBJ2-5, reads DAGVTQSPTHLIKTRGQQVTLRCSPKSGHDTVSWYQQALGQGPQFIFQYYEEEERQRGNFPDRFSGHQFPNYSSELNVNALLLGDSALYLCASSLARGGQETQYFGPGTRLLVL.

This rearrangement joins TRBV19 to TRBJ2-7; tentative D call: TRBD2 (6 bases). Trimming removed 5 bases from V and 0 bases from J, with 17 bases in between. The CDR3 runs 16 residues. Germline V gene data show CDR1 as LNHDA and CDR2 as SQIVND (reference sequence). CDR3 nucleotides: TGTGCCAGTAGTCTGGGGGGACGGATAAGCTCCTACGAGCAGTACTTC. Its protein product is CASSLGGRISSYEQYF.

The rearrangement joins TRBV6-6 to TRBJ1-2; 10 bases line up with TRBD1. V lost 5 bases, J lost 6 bases, and 9 bases stayed unmatched. Germline V gene data show CDR1 as MNHNY and CDR2 as SVGAGI (reference sequence). CDR3 length: 15 amino acids. CDR3 sequence (DNA): TGTGCCAGCAGTCCCCCGGGGACAGGGGTTAATGGCTACACCTTC. This codes for CASSPPGTGVNGYTF.

This clone has just a few counts. The DNA for the CDR3 is TGTGCCAGCGGGAGACTAGTGAGCACAGATACGCAGTATTTT. Translation: CASGRLVSTDTQYF. This chain joins TRBV2 and TRBJ2-3, with D maybe TRBD2 (6 bases). The V and J ends lost 8 bases and 0 bases respectively, with 12 bases between them. The CDR3 length is 14 residues. Germline V gene data show CDR1 as SNHLY and CDR2 as FYNNEI.

This chain joins TRBV5-6 and TRBJ1-1, with 8 bases fitting TRBD1. J gave up 4 bases and V 2 bases, and 1 base lay outside the gene matches. Germline CDR1 and CDR2: SGHDT and YYEEEE. This CDR3 is 13 amino acids long. In DNA, the CDR3 is TGTGCCAGCAGCTTTCAGGGGGCCACTGAAGCTTTCTTT. Translated: CASSFQGATEAFF.

The chain couples TRBV7-8 to TRBJ2-6; 7 bases line up with TRBD1. V gave up 1 base and J gave up 4 bases; unmatched junction bases: 7. Germline values: CDR1 SGHVS, CDR2 FQNEAQ. This CDR3 contains 17 residues. CDR3 in DNA: TGTGCCAGCAGCTTAGTGGGGACAGTTTCCGGGGCCAACGTCCTGACTTTC. Translating it yields CASSLVGTVSGANVLTF.

The V gene is TRBV5-1, the J gene TRBJ2-3; TRBD1 is a possible D gene (6 bases). CDR3 length equals 15 residues. V lost 5 bases, J lost 0 bases, and 13 bases lay in between. CDR1 and CDR2 (germline): SGHRS, YFSETQ. In DNA form, the CDR3 reads TGCGCCAGCAGTGGGGGCAGCACCAGCACAGATACGCAGTATTTT. It encodes CASSGGSTSTDTQYF.

The chain joins TRBV11-2 to TRBJ2-7; TRBD2 might be the D (5 bases). Trimming shortened V by 1 base and J by 2 bases, and 12 bases separated the two germline ends. Germline CDR1 reads SGHAT; CDR2 reads FQNNGV. This CDR3 comprises 15 residues. The CDR3 protein is CASSLGRGKAYEQYF. CDR3 nucleotides: TGTGCCAGCAGCTTAGGGAGAGGGAAGGCCTACGAGCAGTACTTC.

The rearrangement uses TRBV5-1 and TRBJ2-1; maybe TRBD2 (6 bases). The CDR3 contains 21 residues. Per the germline V gene, CDR1 is SGHRS and CDR2 is YFSETQ. V was cut by 3 bases and J by 3 bases, with 31 bases left in between. In DNA form, the CDR3 reads TGCGCCAGCAGCTCCCCTGCGGGGCCCTCCGATCACGGATCTATCTACAATGAGCAGTTCTTC. Protein product: CASSSPAGPSDHGSIYNEQFF. The variable domain in full, with the rest retrieved from reference TRBV5-1 and TRBJ2-1, is KAGVTQTPRYLIKTRGQQVTLSCSPISGHRSVSWYQQTPGQGLQFLFEYFSETQRNKGNFPGRFSGRQFSNSRSEMNVSTLELGDSALYLCASSSPAGPSDHGSIYNEQFFGPGTRLTVL.